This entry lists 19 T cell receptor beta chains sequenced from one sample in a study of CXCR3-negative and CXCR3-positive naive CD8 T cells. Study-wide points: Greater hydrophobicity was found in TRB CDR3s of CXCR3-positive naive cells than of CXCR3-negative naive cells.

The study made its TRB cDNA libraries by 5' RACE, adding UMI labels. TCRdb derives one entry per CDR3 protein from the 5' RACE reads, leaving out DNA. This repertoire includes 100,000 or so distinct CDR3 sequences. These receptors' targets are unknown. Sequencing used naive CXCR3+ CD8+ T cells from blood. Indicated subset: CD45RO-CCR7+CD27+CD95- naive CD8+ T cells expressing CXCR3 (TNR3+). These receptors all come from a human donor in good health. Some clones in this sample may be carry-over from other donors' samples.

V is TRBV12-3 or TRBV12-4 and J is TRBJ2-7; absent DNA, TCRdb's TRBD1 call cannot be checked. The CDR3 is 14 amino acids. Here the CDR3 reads CASSAPQGFYEQYF.

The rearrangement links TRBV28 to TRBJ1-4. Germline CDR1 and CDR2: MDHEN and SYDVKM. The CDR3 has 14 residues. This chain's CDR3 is CASIPAGDGEKLFF.

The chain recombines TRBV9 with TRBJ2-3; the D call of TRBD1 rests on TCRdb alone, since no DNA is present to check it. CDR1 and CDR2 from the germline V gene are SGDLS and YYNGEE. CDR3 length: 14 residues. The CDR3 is CASSVVGESDTQYF.

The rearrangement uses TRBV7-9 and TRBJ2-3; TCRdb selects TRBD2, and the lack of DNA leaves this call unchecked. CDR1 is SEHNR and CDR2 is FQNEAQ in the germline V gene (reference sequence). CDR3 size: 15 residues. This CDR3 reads CASSGISGGEDTQYF.

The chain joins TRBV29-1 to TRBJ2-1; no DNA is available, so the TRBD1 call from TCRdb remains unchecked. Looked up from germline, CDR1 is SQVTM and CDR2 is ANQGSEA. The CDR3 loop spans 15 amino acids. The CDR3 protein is CSSADRTSSYNEQFF.

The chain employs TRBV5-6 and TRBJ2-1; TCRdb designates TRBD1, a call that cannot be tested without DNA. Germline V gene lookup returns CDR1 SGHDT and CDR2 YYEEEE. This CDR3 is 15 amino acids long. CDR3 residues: CASSLGGQIYNEQLF.

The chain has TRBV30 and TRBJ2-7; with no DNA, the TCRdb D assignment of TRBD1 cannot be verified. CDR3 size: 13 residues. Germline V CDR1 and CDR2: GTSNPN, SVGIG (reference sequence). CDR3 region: CAWSVAGPYEQYF.

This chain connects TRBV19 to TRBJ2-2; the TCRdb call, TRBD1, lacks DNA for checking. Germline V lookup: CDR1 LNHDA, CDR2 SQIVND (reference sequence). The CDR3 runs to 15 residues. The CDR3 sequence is CASSIVGGGTGELFF.

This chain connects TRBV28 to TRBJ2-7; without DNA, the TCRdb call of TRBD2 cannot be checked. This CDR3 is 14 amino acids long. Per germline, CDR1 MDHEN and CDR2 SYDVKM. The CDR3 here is CASSLAGERREQYF.

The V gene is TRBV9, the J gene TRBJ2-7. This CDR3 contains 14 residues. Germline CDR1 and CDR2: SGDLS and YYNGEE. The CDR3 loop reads CASSARTDAYEQYF.

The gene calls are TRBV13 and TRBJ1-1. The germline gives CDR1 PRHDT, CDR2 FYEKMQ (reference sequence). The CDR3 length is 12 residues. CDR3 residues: CASIRVSTEAFF.

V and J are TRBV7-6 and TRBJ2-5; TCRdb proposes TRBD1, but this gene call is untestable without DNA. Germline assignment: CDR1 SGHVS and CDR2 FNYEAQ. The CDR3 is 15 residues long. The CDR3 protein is CASSLGDTVQETQYF.

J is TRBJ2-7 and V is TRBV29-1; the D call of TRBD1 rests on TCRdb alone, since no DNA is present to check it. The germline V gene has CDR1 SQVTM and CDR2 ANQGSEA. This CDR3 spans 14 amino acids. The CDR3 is CSVGVPGRTYEQYF.

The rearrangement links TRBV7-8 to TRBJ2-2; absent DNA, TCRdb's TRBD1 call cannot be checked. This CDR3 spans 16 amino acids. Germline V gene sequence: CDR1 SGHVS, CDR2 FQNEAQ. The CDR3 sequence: CASSLVNWGYTGELFF.

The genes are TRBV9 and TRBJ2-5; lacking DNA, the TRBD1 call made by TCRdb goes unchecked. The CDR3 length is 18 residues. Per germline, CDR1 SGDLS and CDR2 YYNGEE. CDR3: CASSGGPRQGMDQETQYF.

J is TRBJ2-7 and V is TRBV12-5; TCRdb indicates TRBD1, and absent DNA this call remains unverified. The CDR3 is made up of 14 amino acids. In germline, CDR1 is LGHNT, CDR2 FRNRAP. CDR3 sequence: CASGDPDGTYEQYF.

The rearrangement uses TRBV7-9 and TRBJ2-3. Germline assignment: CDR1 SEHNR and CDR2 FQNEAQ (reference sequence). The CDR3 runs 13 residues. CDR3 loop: CASRSPYTDTQYF.

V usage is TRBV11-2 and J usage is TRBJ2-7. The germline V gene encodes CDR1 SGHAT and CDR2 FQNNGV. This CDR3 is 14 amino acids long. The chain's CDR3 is CASRMYRLDYEQYF.

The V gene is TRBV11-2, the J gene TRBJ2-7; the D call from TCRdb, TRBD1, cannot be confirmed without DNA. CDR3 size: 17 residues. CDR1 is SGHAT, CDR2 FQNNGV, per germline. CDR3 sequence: CASSTRTEPGQVYEQYF.